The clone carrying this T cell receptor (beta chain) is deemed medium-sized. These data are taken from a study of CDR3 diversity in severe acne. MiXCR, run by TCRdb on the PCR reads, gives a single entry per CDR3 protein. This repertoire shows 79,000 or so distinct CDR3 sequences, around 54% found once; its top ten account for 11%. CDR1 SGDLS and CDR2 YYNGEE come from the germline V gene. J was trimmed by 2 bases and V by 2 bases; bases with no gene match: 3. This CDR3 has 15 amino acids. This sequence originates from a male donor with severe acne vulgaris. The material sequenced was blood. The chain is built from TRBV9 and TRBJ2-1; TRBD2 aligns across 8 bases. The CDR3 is CASSVGGGTYNEQFF. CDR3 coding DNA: TGTGCCAGCAGCGTCGGGGGGGGGACCTACAATGAGCAGTTCTTC.